Each of the 25 T cell receptor beta chains below was sequenced from the same sample in a study of vaccination effects on CD4 cells after COVID-19. Within the ViraFEST assay, antigen-specific CD4+ T cells underwent expansion with viral peptide pools prior to sequencing. The culture ran for under eleven days, and then CD4+ T cells were isolated. Vaccine administered to participants consisted of two doses of either BNT162b2 or mRNA-1273. The antigens these receptors bind are not known. Clones were sequenced by immunoSEQ multiplex PCR, and TCRdb holds only the in-frame ones, with some missing. Counted here are 65,000 to 75,000 clones, about 74% occurring once; the ten biggest clones make up approximately 1.5%. The material sequenced was CD4+ T cells from PBMCs cultured with HCoV-229E spike peptides, taken after COVID-19 vaccination. These receptors all come from a human donor who received a COVID-19 vaccine.

This clone was picked up a small number of times. V and J are TRBV11-3 and TRBJ2-1, with D perhaps TRBD2 (6 bases). The CDR3 loop spans 13 amino acids. CDR1 SGHNT and CDR2 YENEEA come from the germline V gene. The germline V and J ends were trimmed by 2 bases and 9 bases, with 11 bases remaining between them. The CDR3 sequence is CASSLSQGGEQFF. For the CDR3, the DNA is TGTGCCAGCAGCTTAAGTCAGGGAGGTGAGCAGTTCTTC.

V usage is TRBV12-3 or TRBV12-4 and J usage is TRBJ2-2; possibly TRBD1 for D (6 bases). The ends were cut back, 9 bases at V and 7 bases at J, with 15 bases in the middle. This CDR3 spans 13 amino acids. CDR3 protein: CARRRQEYGELFF. The CDR3 region has the DNA TGTGCCAGAAGGCGACAGGAGTACGGGGAGCTGTTTTTT.

The chain links TRBV24-1 to TRBJ2-2; 10 nucleotides agree with TRBD1. The CDR3 is 17 amino acids. Unmatched junction bases numbered 5, after V lost 4 bases and J lost 1 base. Germline CDR1 is KGHDR and CDR2 is SFDVKD. Written as DNA, the CDR3 is TGTGCCACCAGTGACCCTAGGGACAGGGGGAACACCGGGGAGCTGTTTTTT. Translated: CATSDPRDRGNTGELFF.

V is TRBV7-2 and J is TRBJ2-5, with D tentatively TRBD2 (6 bases). The germline V gene encodes CDR1 SGHTA and CDR2 FQGNSA. V shed 5 bases and J shed 8 bases, with 12 bases lying between them. The CDR3 runs to 12 residues. The CDR3 loop reads CASSPGLLTQYF. The CDR3 nucleotides are TGTGCCAGCAGCCCGGGACTTTTAACCCAGTACTTC.

This clone is a singleton in its sample. The chain carries TRBV6-6 and TRBJ1-1; D uncertain. Germline CDR1 MNHNY, CDR2 SVGAGI (reference sequence). The CDR3 totals 15 residues. V lost 2 bases, J lost 0 bases, and 10 bases lay in between. The CDR3 nucleotides are TGTGCCAGCAGTTACAGTGGACTCCTGAACACTGAAGCTTTCTTT. It is translated as CASSYSGLLNTEAFF.

This clone turned up a few times. The chain couples TRBV21-1 to TRBJ2-2; the table's D call TRBD1 went unverified against the DNA. TRBV21-1 is a documented pseudogene. The CDR3 spans 17 residues. The CDR3 region has the DNA TGTGCCAGCAGCACCGCGAGGAAGGGGTCGGACACCGGGGAGCTGTTTTTT. This codes for CASSTARKGSDTGELFF.

This sequence joins TRBV6-6 and TRBJ2-7, with unresolved D. The V end lost 6 bases, the J end lost 6 bases, and 18 bases lay between the germline ends. The length of the CDR3 is 14 residues. From germline, CDR1 is MNHNY and CDR2 SVGAGI (reference sequence). The CDR3 is CASSAPDRSREQYV. DNA of the CDR3: TGTGCCAGCAGCGCTCCCGATCGATCTCGCGAGCAGTACGTC.

The chain carries TRBV7-3 and TRBJ2-2; 9 nucleotides align to TRBD1. CDR3 length equals 15 residues. Looked up from germline, CDR1 is SGHTA and CDR2 is FQGTGA. V was clipped by 4 bases and J by 4 bases; unmatched bases: 4. As DNA, the CDR3 is TGTGCCAGCAGCTCCTCGACAGGGGGCACCGGGGAGCTGTTTTTT. It yields the protein CASSSSTGGTGELFF.

This clone has a single count. The CDR3 spells CASSIDRGLRQPQHF. CDR3 sequence (DNA): TGTGCCAGTAGTATAGATCGAGGGTTGCGGCAGCCCCAGCATTTT. This chain links TRBV19 with TRBJ1-5; no clear D. Germline assignment: CDR1 LNHDA and CDR2 SQIVND (reference sequence). This CDR3 is built from 15 residues. V was trimmed by 0 bases and J by 7 bases, leaving 13 bases between them. The complete variable domain, with remaining parts taken from reference TRBV19 and TRBJ1-5, reads DGGITQSPKYLFRKEGQNVTLSCEQNLNHDAMYWYRQDPGQGLRLIYYSQIVNDFQKGDIAEGYSVSREKKESFPLTVTSAQKNPTAFYLCASSIDRGLRQPQHFGDGTRLSIL.

The chain is built from TRBV20-1 and TRBJ2-7; D may be TRBD1 or TRBD2 (6 bases each). This CDR3 region has 11 residues. CDR1 and CDR2 from the germline V gene are DFQATT and SNEGSKA (reference sequence). Trimming left V 5 bases short and J 6 bases short, with 11 bases between. CDR3 protein: CSAWTAGEQYV. The DNA of the CDR3 is TGCAGTGCTTGGACAGCGGGCGAGCAGTACGTC.

This sequence joins TRBV25-1 and TRBJ1-6; 9 bases line up with TRBD1. Germline CDR1 is MGHDK and CDR2 is SYGVNS. This CDR3 spans 14 amino acids. With V trimmed by 5 bases and J by 8 bases, 4 bases remained unmatched. Written as DNA, the CDR3 is TGTGCCAGCAGTCAAGGGGACAGGGATTCACCCCTCCACTTT. It is translated as CASSQGDRDSPLHF.

The chain joins TRBV7-2 to TRBJ1-2, with no clear D. CDR1 and CDR2 (germline): SGHTA, FQGNSA. CDR3 length: 14 residues. The V end lost 2 bases, the J end lost 4 bases, and 11 bases lay between the germline ends. In DNA form, the CDR3 reads TGTGCCAGCAGCTTAACCTGGATTGGCTATGGCTACACCTTC. It translates to CASSLTWIGYGYTF.

The J gene is TRBJ2-3, the V gene TRBV3-1 (or the pseudogene TRBV3-2), with 9 bases matching TRBD2. The CDR3 sequence is 17 residues long. V shed 5 bases and J 2 bases; nucleotides not matched to a gene: 11. Germline V gene data show CDR1 as LGHDT and CDR2 as YNNKEL (reference sequence). The CDR3 nucleotides are TGTGCCAGCAGCAAAGGACCCTTAGCGGGGGCCACAGATACGCAGTATTTT. It translates to CASSKGPLAGATDTQYF.

The chain uses TRBV5-6 and TRBJ1-5, with no clear D. The ends were cut back, 0 bases at V and 3 bases at J, with 4 bases in the middle. Per germline, CDR1 SGHDT and CDR2 YYEEEE. The CDR3 covers 13 residues. CDR3 sequence: CASSLGLNQPQHF. DNA for the CDR3: TGTGCCAGCAGCTTGGGCCTCAATCAGCCCCAGCATTTT. Full variable domain (missing parts from reference TRBV5-6 and TRBJ1-5): DAGVTQSPTHLIKTRGQQVTLRCSPKSGHDTVSWYQQALGQGPQFIFQYYEEEERQRGNFPDRFSGHQFPNYSSELNVNALLLGDSALYLCASSLGLNQPQHFGDGTRLSIL.

This clone was found once. V is TRBV5-1 and J is TRBJ2-6, with a possible D match to TRBD1 (6 bases). CDR1 and CDR2 (germline): SGHRS, YFSETQ. Trimming took 0 bases from V and 4 from J, leaving 11 bases between them. The CDR3 totals 16 residues. CDR3 coding DNA: TGCGCCAGCAGCTTGGACAGGGTCACCGGGGCCAACGTCCTGACTTTC. This sequence encodes CASSLDRVTGANVLTF.

The V and J genes are TRBV5-5 and TRBJ2-1, with 12 bases that match TRBD2. The CDR3 spans 16 residues. Germline trimming cut 2 bases from V and 4 bases from J; bases unmatched to any gene: 4. Germline V gives CDR1 SGHKS, CDR2 YYEKEE (reference sequence). The CDR3 loop reads CASSLRGLAGYNEQFF. CDR3 sequence (DNA): TGTGCCAGCAGCTTACGCGGACTAGCGGGGTACAATGAGCAGTTCTTC. The complete variable domain, with remaining parts taken from reference TRBV5-5 and TRBJ2-1, reads DAGVTQSPTHLIKTRGQQVTLRCSPISGHKSVSWYQQVLGQGPQFIFQYYEKEERGRGNFPDRFSARQFPNYSSELNVNALLLGDSALYLCASSLRGLAGYNEQFFGPGTRLTVL.

This clone was recorded only once. The chain couples TRBV15 to TRBJ2-1, with D unclear. CDR3 size: 15 residues. The germline V gene has CDR1 LNHNV and CDR2 YYDKDF (reference sequence). V lost 0 bases and J 6 bases, leaving 12 bases between the germline ends. The CDR3 DNA is TGTGCCACCAGCAGAGACCGGCCTCCTTTCAATGAGCAGTTCTTC. It is translated as CATSRDRPPFNEQFF. Looking up the rest from reference TRBV15 and TRBJ2-1 gives the full variable domain: DAMVIQNPRYQVTQFGKPVTLSCSQTLNHNVMYWYQQKSSQAPKLLFHYYDKDFNNEADTPDNFQSRRPNTSFCFLDIRSPGLGDTAMYLCATSRDRPPFNEQFFGPGTRLTVL.

The rearrangement uses TRBV18 and TRBJ1-5; 10 bases align to TRBD1. The V segment lost 5 bases and the J segment 6 bases; nucleotides outside the gene matches: 7. The CDR3 extends over 15 amino acids. The germline V gene has CDR1 KGHSH and CDR2 LQKENI. CDR3 in amino acids: CASSSGTGVRQPQHF. CDR3 nucleotide sequence: TGTGCCAGCTCATCCGGGACAGGGGTGCGTCAGCCCCAGCATTTT.

This chain joins TRBV6-5 and TRBJ2-7; D may correspond to TRBD1 or TRBD2 (5 bases each). The CDR3 is made up of 15 amino acids. Germline lookup yields CDR1 MNHEY and CDR2 SVGAGI. V was clipped by 6 bases and J by 2 bases, with 17 bases between them. The CDR3 region has the DNA TGTGCCAGCAGACCGTCAACGGGGCCGACCTACGAGCAGTACGTC. Translation: CASRPSTGPTYEQYV.

The gene calls are TRBV3-1 (or the pseudogene TRBV3-2) and TRBJ2-2; TRBD1 might be the D (6 bases). Germline V CDR1 and CDR2: LGHDT, YNNKEL (reference sequence). CDR3 length: 16 residues. The V and J ends lost 6 bases and 4 bases respectively, with 18 bases between them. CDR3 sequence reads: CASRNRDNGITGELFF. Here the CDR3 DNA reads TGTGCCAGCAGAAACCGGGACAATGGAATCACCGGGGAGCTGTTTTTT.

The chain is built from TRBV6-5 and TRBJ1-1; maybe TRBD1 (5 bases). From germline, CDR1 is MNHEY and CDR2 SVGAGI. Trimming removed 6 bases from V and 1 base from J, with 9 bases in between. The CDR3 runs to 13 residues. The CDR3 DNA is TGTGCCAGCAGACCTAGGGGGAACACTGAAGCTTTCTTT. Its protein product is CASRPRGNTEAFF.

This clone has more than one count but fewer than ten. This sequence joins TRBV5-6 and TRBJ2-1; a weak D match, TRBD2 (6 bases). Trimming removed 6 bases from V and 9 bases from J, with 16 bases in between. CDR3 length equals 13 residues. Germline values: CDR1 SGHDT, CDR2 YYEEEE. The CDR3 sequence is CASTKLEGGEQFF. The DNA for the CDR3 is TGTGCCAGCACAAAGTTGGAGGGAGGTGAGCAGTTCTTC.

The chain employs TRBV6-5 and TRBJ1-3; D gene uncertain. Trimming stripped 6 bases from V and 0 bases from J, with 9 bases between. Germline V CDR1 and CDR2: MNHEY, SVGAGI. The CDR3 extends over 14 amino acids. The CDR3 spells CASSSVGSGNTIYF. In DNA form, the CDR3 reads TGTGCCAGCAGCTCGGTTGGCTCTGGAAACACCATATATTTT.

Worth noting for this clone: The sample has other DNA sequences that encode this CDR3 too. This chain links TRBV7-8 with TRBJ2-2; D gene uncertain. The CDR3 is 13 residues long. Germline values: CDR1 SGHVS, CDR2 FQNEAQ. Trimming left V 5 bases short and J 4 bases short, with 8 bases between. For the CDR3, the DNA is TGTGCCAGCAGCGGAACAGCCACCGGGGAGCTGTTTTTT. This gives the protein CASSGTATGELFF. Combining the CDR3 with reference TRBV7-8 and TRBJ2-2 gives the whole variable domain GAGVSQSPRYKVAKRGQDVALRCDPISGHVSLFWYQQALGQGPEFLTYFQNEAQLDKSGLPSDRFFAERPEGSVSTLKIQRTQQEDSAVYLCASSGTATGELFFGEGSRLTVL.

The chain is built from TRBV4-3 and TRBJ1-3; D is unclear. Per the germline V gene, CDR1 is LGHNA and CDR2 is YSLEER. Trimming shortened V by 0 bases and J by 0 bases, and 15 bases separated the two germline ends. CDR3 length: 18 amino acids. The CDR3 nucleotides read TGCGCCAGCAGCCAAGATCGAATATCTACCTTCTCTGGAAACACCATATATTTT. Translated: CASSQDRISTFSGNTIYF.